This section outlines one T cell receptor (beta chain) sequence together with its context. Its target is unknown. Second doses that came at about 4 or about 12 weeks were put together. The data originate from a study of T cell responses to AZD1222 COVID-19 vaccine. Some clones are missing from TCRdb's copy, which holds only in-frame ones; the method was immunoSEQ multiplex PCR. Of around 99,000 clones listed, around 92% are singletons. Whole-study findings and limits: All repertoire sampling was performed exclusively after the peak T cell response. White British people made up most donors, females outnumbered males, and clonal diversity was possibly underestimated. As reported, nearly half of all spike-specific TCRs target variant regions that are unmutated.

The sequences come from peripheral blood, collected 28 days after the second AZD1222 dose. This receptor was taken from an adult who received the AZD1222 COVID-19 vaccine.

This chain's CDR3 is CASSLSSSGNYEQYF. For the CDR3, the DNA is TGTGCCAGCAGCTTATCGTCTAGCGGAAACTACGAGCAGTACTTC. This chain joins TRBV11-3 and TRBJ2-7; 7 bases are shared with TRBD2. CDR3 length equals 15 residues. Germline CDR1 and CDR2: SGHNT and YENEEA. V dropped 2 bases and J dropped 3; count of bases not matched to a gene: 7.